These 13 T cell receptor beta chains were all obtained from the same sample, sequenced in a study of blood T cell repertoires in COVID-19. The repertoire was sequenced with immunoSEQ multiplex PCR; TCRdb's copy has only in-frame clones and lacks some. The data contain under 80,000 clones, 85% to 90% of them seen just once; the ten biggest clones take up more than 1%. Sequencing was done on a sample of peripheral blood. These receptors came from a man between 70 and 80 years old with acute or convalescent COVID-19.

This chain connects TRBV7-9 to TRBJ2-2; TRBD1 aligns across 8 bases. Germline CDR1 SEHNR, CDR2 FQNEAQ (reference sequence). The CDR3 consists of 15 residues. The junction had 8 bases not matched to a gene; V was cut back by 5 bases and J by 6 bases. In DNA, the CDR3 is TGTGCCAGCAGCAGACTTCAGGGGGCATCCGGGGAGCTGTTTTTT. Amino acids: CASSRLQGASGELFF.

The genes are TRBV21-1 and TRBJ2-5; the D call TRBD2 from the table was never checked on the DNA. TRBV21-1 represents a pseudogene. This CDR3 is 14 amino acids long. CDR3 sequence (DNA): TGTGCCACCCCTAACGGGGGTAGGAGAGAGACCCAGTACTTC. Amino acid sequence: CATPNGGRRETQYF.

CDR3 nucleotide sequence: TGCGCCAGCAGCTTGGGGTCTAGCTCCTACGAGCAGTACTTC. Amino acid sequence: CASSLGSSSYEQYF. The J gene is TRBJ2-7, the V gene TRBV5-1; D is unresolved. Per germline, CDR1 SGHRS and CDR2 YFSETQ. The CDR3 contains 14 residues. V was shortened by 0 bases and J by 0 bases, with 7 bases between the two germline ends.

The chain is built from TRBV7-8 and TRBJ2-1; 11 bases align to TRBD2. The J segment lost 14 bases and the V segment lost 5 bases, leaving 11 bases of the junction unmatched. Per germline, CDR1 SGHVS and CDR2 FQNEAQ. The CDR3 is made up of 14 amino acids. The CDR3 here is CASSVLAGETVEFF. For the CDR3, the DNA is TGTGCCAGCAGCGTACTAGCGGGGGAGACAGTAGAGTTCTTC.

The J gene is TRBJ1-3, the V gene TRBV5-8; D is uncertain. Looked up from germline, CDR1 is SGHTS and CDR2 is YDEGEE. CDR3 length: 15 amino acids. Trimming removed 2 bases at V and 0 bases at J, with 9 bases between. In DNA form, the CDR3 reads TGTGCCAGCAGCTTCGAGATCGGCTCTGGAAACACCATATATTTT. It specifies CASSFEIGSGNTIYF.

The CDR3 here is CASSYALTGGAETQYF. The CDR3, as DNA: TGTGCCAGCAGTTACGCGTTGACAGGGGGTGCAGAGACCCAGTACTTC. The chain couples TRBV6-5 to TRBJ2-5; 9 bases align to TRBD1. CDR1 is MNHEY, CDR2 SVGAGI, per germline. Trimming at V came to 2 bases and at J to 4 bases, leaving 8 bases not matched to a gene. The CDR3 runs 16 residues.

The rearrangement links TRBV5-1 to TRBJ2-2; the D is unclear. V was clipped by 2 bases and J by 9 bases, with 5 bases between them. This CDR3 comprises 11 residues. The germline V gene encodes CDR1 SGHRS and CDR2 YFSETQ. This chain's CDR3 is CASSFQRELFF. The CDR3 bases are TGCGCCAGCAGCTTTCAGAGGGAGCTGTTTTTT.

J is TRBJ1-2 and V is TRBV11-2; unclear D gene. The CDR3 spans 13 residues. Germline V gives CDR1 SGHAT, CDR2 FQNNGV. The germline V and J ends were trimmed by 5 bases and 4 bases, with 11 bases remaining between them. In DNA form, the CDR3 reads TGTGCCAGCAGCCCCCGGGAGGTCTATGGCTACACCTTC. It yields the protein CASSPREVYGYTF. Full variable domain (rest looked up from reference TRBV11-2 and TRBJ1-2): EAGVAQSPRYKIIEKRQSVAFWCNPISGHATLYWYQQILGQGPKLLIQFQNNGVVDDSQLPKDRFSAERLKGVDSTLKIQPAKLEDSAVYLCASSPREVYGYTFGSGTRLTVV.

J is TRBJ2-1 and V is TRBV9, with D tentatively TRBD1 (5 bases). Trimming stripped 2 bases from V and 6 bases from J, with 21 bases between. The V gene's germline CDR1 is SGDLS and CDR2 YYNGEE. This CDR3 contains 17 residues. This CDR3 is CASSVDAGHYYGNEQFF. The CDR3 coding sequence is TGTGCCAGCAGCGTGGATGCAGGGCATTATTACGGCAATGAGCAGTTCTTC.

The rearrangement links TRBV29-1 to TRBJ2-6, with 7 bases identical to TRBD1. The J segment lost 0 bases and the V segment lost 6 bases, leaving 5 bases of the junction unmatched. In germline, CDR1 is SQVTM, CDR2 ANQGSEA. The CDR3 has 15 residues. The CDR3 coding sequence is TGCAGCGTAAGGACAGGATCCTCTGGGGCCAACGTCCTGACTTTC. Encoded protein: CSVRTGSSGANVLTF.

The chain has TRBV19 and TRBJ1-2, with 8 positions matching TRBD1. CDR1 is LNHDA and CDR2 is SQIVND in the germline V gene (reference sequence). CDR3 length equals 13 residues. V was pared by 7 bases and J by 4 bases, with 5 bases of the junction left unmatched. CDR3 bases: TGTGCCAGTAACTACAGGGGGGGCTATGGCTACACCTTC. Translation: CASNYRGGYGYTF.

V is TRBV27 and J is TRBJ2-7; TRBD2 matches at 9 bases. CDR1 and CDR2 from the germline V gene are MNHEY and SMNVEV (reference sequence). The junction had 8 bases not matched to a gene; V was cut back by 7 bases and J by 1 base. The CDR3 length is 15 residues. Here the CDR3 reads CASKRGREGSYEQYF. The CDR3 DNA is TGTGCCAGCAAAAGGGGGCGGGAGGGATCCTACGAGCAGTACTTC.

The CDR3, as DNA: TGTGCCAGCAGTTACTCTTCGGACTACTGGGAGACCCAGTACTTC. It codes for CASSYSSDYWETQYF. The V call is TRBV6-5, the J call TRBJ2-5, with D perhaps TRBD2 (6 bases). This CDR3 has 15 residues. The V gene's germline CDR1 is MNHEY and CDR2 SVGAGI. Trimming removed 0 bases at V and 5 bases at J, with 13 bases between.